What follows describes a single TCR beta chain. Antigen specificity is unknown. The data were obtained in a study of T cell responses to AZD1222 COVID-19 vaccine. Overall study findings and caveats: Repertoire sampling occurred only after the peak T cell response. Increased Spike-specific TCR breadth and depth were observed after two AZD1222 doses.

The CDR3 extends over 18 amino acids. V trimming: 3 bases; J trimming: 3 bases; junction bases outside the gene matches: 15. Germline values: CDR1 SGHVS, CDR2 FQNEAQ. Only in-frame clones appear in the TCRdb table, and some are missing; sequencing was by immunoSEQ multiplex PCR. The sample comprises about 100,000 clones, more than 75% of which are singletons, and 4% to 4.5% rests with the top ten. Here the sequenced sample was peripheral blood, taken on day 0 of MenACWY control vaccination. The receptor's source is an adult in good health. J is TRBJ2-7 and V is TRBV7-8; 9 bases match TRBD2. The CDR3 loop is CASSFLDSGSGGLYEQYF. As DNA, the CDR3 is TGTGCCAGCAGCTTCTTGGACAGTGGTAGCGGGGGACTCTACGAGCAGTACTTC.